The 24 T cell receptor beta chains presented below share a single source sample, sequenced in a study of shared clonotypes between healthy human individuals (TCRdb year 2020). The method was the immunoSEQ multiplex PCR assay. The clones in this table, taken by TCRdb from immuneACCESS, are in-frame only. Not every clone is retained; where verified, under half of the shortfall comes from an unresolved V gene, and the cause of the rest is unknown. This sample is represented by under 850,000 clones; 80% to 95% of them were singletons. The top ten hold around 24% of the sample. CD8 naive samples were obtained by positive selection for CCR7 among CD45RO-negative cells, yielding a CD45RA+CCR7+ population from which TemRA cells were excluded. Material for sequencing was naive CD8+ T cells sorted from blood. The sample's cell subset or site label, decoded: CD45RA+CCR7+. Every receptor here comes from a man under 40 in good health.

On this clone itself: Other DNA sequences in the same sample also yield this CDR3. The rearrangement links TRBV7-3 to TRBJ2-1; 11 bases are a match to TRBD2. The trim removed 2 bases at V and 5 bases at J, leaving 2 bases unmatched. This CDR3 is built from 15 residues. Germline CDR1 and CDR2: SGHTA and FQGTGA. Here the CDR3 reads CASSLGLAGHNEQFF. CDR3 bases: TGTGCCAGCAGCTTAGGACTAGCGGGCCACAATGAGCAGTTCTTC.

J is TRBJ2-7 and V is TRBV27; 7 nucleotides align to TRBD1. Trimming took 6 bases from V and 2 from J; bases not matched to a gene: 7. Germline values: CDR1 MNHEY, CDR2 SMNVEV (reference sequence). CDR3 size: 14 residues. The CDR3 nucleotides are TGTGCCAGCAGGATGGACAGGAACACCTACGAGCAGTACTTC. This translates into CASRMDRNTYEQYF.

This chain connects TRBV13 to TRBJ2-1; 10 nucleotides line up with TRBD2. The V and J ends lost 5 bases and 5 bases, in that order; junction bases with no gene match: 6. Germline assignment: CDR1 PRHDT and CDR2 FYEKMQ (reference sequence). The CDR3 has 15 amino acids. In DNA form, the CDR3 reads TGTGCCAGCAGCAAAAGCGGGAGGGGCAACAATGAGCAGTTCTTC. It encodes CASSKSGRGNNEQFF.

In its sample, this clone was seen once. This chain joins TRBV29-1 and TRBJ2-4; D gene unclear. Germline V gene data show CDR1 as SQVTM and CDR2 as ANQGSEA. The CDR3 runs to 13 residues. Trimming took off 1 base at V and 7 bases at J, with 11 bases between the two ends. The CDR3 here is CSVEGPILNIQYF. The CDR3, as DNA: TGCAGCGTTGAAGGACCGATCTTGAACATTCAGTACTTC.

The chain has TRBV6-4 and TRBJ2-7, with 7 bases that match TRBD1. Germline lookup yields CDR1 MRHNA and CDR2 SNTAGT. The CDR3 is made up of 14 amino acids. The V and J ends lost 6 bases and 4 bases, in that order; junction bases with no gene match: 9. The CDR3 DNA is TGTGCCAGCAGGCCGCCGGGACAGCAGTACGAGCAGTACTTC. Protein: CASRPPGQQYEQYF.

The chain has TRBV27 and TRBJ2-1; D is perhaps TRBD1 (5 bases). The V end was cut by 7 bases, the J end by 7 bases, with 23 bases between. Germline V CDR1 and CDR2: MNHEY, SMNVEV (reference sequence). The CDR3 sequence is 16 residues long. The CDR3 spells CASTTLRGSGWNEQFF. CDR3 nucleotides: TGTGCCAGCACCACACTCCGAGGATCAGGGTGGAATGAGCAGTTCTTC.

The gene calls are TRBV4-1 and TRBJ2-5; TRBD2 aligns across 7 bases. Germline CDR1 MGHRA, CDR2 YSYEKL. CDR3 size: 15 residues. The J segment lost 3 bases and the V segment lost 2 bases, leaving 6 bases of the junction unmatched. In DNA, the CDR3 is TGCGCCAGCAGCCAACTCCTAGCGGAAGAAGAGACCCAGTACTTC. It encodes CASSQLLAEEETQYF.

In this sample, this clone turned up once. This chain connects TRBV4-3 to TRBJ1-1, with 9 bases matching TRBD1. The V gene's germline CDR1 is LGHNA and CDR2 YSLEER. The CDR3 is made up of 15 amino acids. Trimming at V came to 5 bases and at J to 5 bases, leaving 9 bases not matched to a gene. The CDR3 region is CASSGRGTGYTEAFF. The CDR3 nucleotides read TGCGCCAGCAGCGGACGCGGGACAGGGTATACTGAAGCTTTCTTT.

The rearrangement joins TRBV28 to TRBJ2-5, with 12 bases that match TRBD1. The CDR3 is 18 residues long. In germline, CDR1 is MDHEN, CDR2 SYDVKM. J gave up 6 bases and V 1 base, and 12 bases lay outside the gene matches. In DNA form, the CDR3 reads TGTGCCAGCAGTTTATATAAAGTAGGGACAGGGGGCTGGAAGACCCAGTACTTC. Translation gives CASSLYKVGTGGWKTQYF. Variable domain in full (rest from reference TRBV28 and TRBJ2-5): DVKVTQSSRYLVKRTGEKVFLECVQDMDHENMFWYRQDPGLGLRLIYFSYDVKMKEKGDIPEGYSVSREKKERFSLILESASTNQTSMYLCASSLYKVGTGGWKTQYFGPGTRLLVL.

V usage is TRBV7-9 and J usage is TRBJ2-7, with TRBD2 matching over 10 bases. This CDR3 contains 15 residues. The germline gives CDR1 SEHNR, CDR2 FQNEAQ (reference sequence). V shed 5 bases and J 2 bases; nucleotides not matched to a gene: 6. CDR3 sequence: CASSTLLAGTYEQYF. CDR3 nucleotides: TGTGCCAGCAGCACCCTACTAGCGGGAACCTACGAGCAGTACTTC.

This sequence joins TRBV2 and TRBJ2-3; D gene uncertain. V lost 3 bases to trimming and J lost 3 bases, with 7 bases between them. CDR3 size: 13 residues. Germline V gene data show CDR1 as SNHLY and CDR2 as FYNNEI. In DNA form, the CDR3 reads TGTGCCAGCAGTGAGGTGGCAACAGATACGCAGTATTTT. This sequence encodes CASSEVATDTQYF.

V usage is TRBV5-4 and J usage is TRBJ2-2; 14 positions agree with TRBD2. J was trimmed by 4 bases and V by 4 bases; bases with no gene match: 3. Germline V gene data show CDR1 as SGHNT and CDR2 as YYREEE (reference sequence). The CDR3 length is 16 residues. The CDR3 sequence: CASSRLAGGFTGELFF. CDR3 nucleotide sequence: TGTGCCAGCAGCCGACTAGCGGGAGGGTTCACCGGGGAGCTGTTTTTT. Complete variable domain (other parts from reference TRBV5-4 and TRBJ2-2): ETGVTQSPTHLIKTRGQQVTLRCSSQSGHNTVSWYQQALGQGPQFIFQYYREEENGRGNFPPRFSGLQFPNYSSELNVNALELDDSALYLCASSRLAGGFTGELFFGEGSRLTVL.

The J gene is TRBJ1-2, the V gene TRBV7-8; TRBD1 matches at 9 bases. V was clipped by 4 bases and J by 2 bases; unmatched bases: 5. The CDR3 sequence is 15 residues long. The germline V gene encodes CDR1 SGHVS and CDR2 FQNEAQ. The CDR3 sequence is CASSSGTGLNYGYTF. DNA for the CDR3: TGTGCCAGCAGCTCTGGGACAGGGTTAAACTATGGCTACACCTTC. The complete variable domain, with remaining parts taken from reference TRBV7-8 and TRBJ1-2, reads GAGVSQSPRYKVAKRGQDVALRCDPISGHVSLFWYQQALGQGPEFLTYFQNEAQLDKSGLPSDRFFAERPEGSVSTLKIQRTQQEDSAVYLCASSSGTGLNYGYTFGSGTRLTVV.

This chain uses TRBV28 with TRBJ1-5; TRBD1 agrees at 7 bases. J lost 2 bases, V lost 5 bases, and 9 bases had no gene match. Per germline, CDR1 MDHEN and CDR2 SYDVKM. The CDR3 is 16 residues long. CDR3 DNA: TGTGCCAGCAGTAGCTACAGGGGTTGGGGCAATCAGCCCCAGCATTTT. This gives the protein CASSSYRGWGNQPQHF.

This chain connects TRBV7-9 to TRBJ2-7; no definite D call. The germline V gene encodes CDR1 SEHNR and CDR2 FQNEAQ (reference sequence). Deletions cut 3 bases from V and 7 bases from J, with 13 bases between. This CDR3 spans 13 amino acids. The CDR3 DNA reads as TGTGCCAGCAGCTTTCTCGCACCCGGGGAGCAGTACTTC. This sequence encodes CASSFLAPGEQYF.

The V call is TRBV4-2, the J call TRBJ2-7; D is perhaps TRBD1 or TRBD2 (6 bases each). The CDR3 consists of 16 residues. Trimming removed 1 base from V and 4 bases from J, with 17 bases in between. The germline gives CDR1 LGHNA, CDR2 YNFKEQ. The CDR3 DNA sequence: TGTGCCAGCAGCCAAGGTTCGTCCGGGGGCGGGTACGAGCAGTACTTC. This codes for CASSQGSSGGGYEQYF.

The chain combines TRBV29-1 with TRBJ2-1, with D maybe TRBD2 (6 bases). This CDR3 spans 13 amino acids. The germline CDR1 and CDR2 sequences are SQVTM and ANQGSEA. Trimming removed 5 bases from V and 2 bases from J, with 10 bases in between. CDR3 loop: CSVLPGAYNEQFF. For the CDR3, the DNA is TGCAGCGTTCTCCCGGGAGCCTACAATGAGCAGTTCTTC.

This clone was recorded only once. The same CDR3 also results from other DNA sequences found in this sample. The rearrangement joins TRBV27 to TRBJ2-7, with TRBD2 identical over 11 bases. Losses at the gene ends were 3 bases for V and 1 base for J; bases not matched to a gene: 2. The CDR3 length is 15 residues. The germline CDR1 and CDR2 sequences are MNHEY and SMNVEV (reference sequence). The CDR3 region is CASSLGTSGSYEQYF. The CDR3 DNA reads TGTGCCAGCAGTTTGGGGACTAGCGGATCCTACGAGCAGTACTTC.

The chain combines TRBV11-1 with TRBJ2-3; 9 positions agree with TRBD2. The CDR3 has 18 amino acids. Trimming removed 4 bases from V and 0 bases from J; junction bases left unmatched: 11. Germline V gives CDR1 SGHAT, CDR2 FQDESV (reference sequence). The CDR3 protein is CASSSTGAGGSSTDTQYF. CDR3 DNA sequence: TGTGCCAGCAGCTCCACCGGGGCGGGAGGGTCTAGCACAGATACGCAGTATTTT. Combining the CDR3 with reference TRBV11-1 and TRBJ2-3 gives the whole variable domain EAEVAQSPRYKITEKSQAVAFWCDPISGHATLYWYRQILGQGPELLVQFQDESVVDDSQLPKDRFSAERLKGVDSTLKIQPAELGDSAMYLCASSSTGAGGSSTDTQYFGPGTRLTVL.

The chain employs TRBV6-1 and TRBJ2-7; no reliable D call. V gave up 7 bases and J gave up 0 bases, with 13 bases separating them. The germline V gene has CDR1 MNHNS and CDR2 SASEGT. The CDR3 sequence is 14 residues long. The chain's CDR3 is CASTKRWGSYEQYF. As DNA, the CDR3 is TGTGCCAGCACAAAGCGATGGGGCTCCTACGAGCAGTACTTC.

The chain joins TRBV4-2 to TRBJ1-2; no firm D call. The germline gives CDR1 LGHNA, CDR2 YNFKEQ. The V end was cut by 0 bases, the J end by 4 bases, with 15 bases between. The CDR3 has 16 residues. The CDR3 region is CASSQEFGGGIYGYTF. CDR3 DNA sequence: TGTGCCAGCAGCCAAGAGTTCGGAGGCGGGATCTATGGCTACACCTTC.

This clone has only one observation. The genes are TRBV4-1 and TRBJ2-7; a possible D gene is TRBD1 (6 bases). Germline V CDR1 and CDR2: MGHRA, YSYEKL. V was trimmed by 0 bases and J by 4 bases, leaving 16 bases between them. The CDR3 is made up of 16 amino acids. CDR3 DNA: TGCGCCAGCAGCCAAGAGGGAAACAGGGAGACGTACGAGCAGTACTTC. Translated, it gives CASSQEGNRETYEQYF.

The gene calls are TRBV7-9 and TRBJ2-3; 8 bases are a match to TRBD2. The ends lost 3 bases at V and 1 base at J; junction bases unmatched: 9. Germline CDR1 and CDR2: SEHNR and FQNEAQ (reference sequence). There are 17 residues in the CDR3. The CDR3 DNA sequence: TGTGCCAGCAGCTTTTCAACGGGGACTAGAGGCACAGATACGCAGTATTTT. Translation gives CASSFSTGTRGTDTQYF.

The chain recombines TRBV13 with TRBJ2-1; 12 positions match TRBD2. Germline lookup yields CDR1 PRHDT and CDR2 FYEKMQ (reference sequence). Trimming took 1 base from V and 5 from J; bases not matched to a gene: 3. The CDR3 length is 16 residues. The CDR3 sequence: CASSLALAGGNNEQFF. The CDR3 nucleotides read TGTGCCAGCAGCTTAGCCCTAGCGGGAGGGAACAATGAGCAGTTCTTC.